The 24 T cell receptor beta chains presented below share a single source sample, sequenced in a study of post-analysis software for immune sequencing data. Researchers reported that TCR beta cDNA libraries carried unique molecular identifiers. TCRdb analysed the PCR reads with MiXCR anew, one entry per CDR3 protein. The sample contains over 700,000 distinct CDR3 sequences, about 32% of which appear only once. The study, taken as a whole, reports: Among several TRBV segments more frequent in patients than controls were TRBV5-6, TRBV5-1 and TRBV20-1.

These receptors are not linked to any known antigen. The sequenced sample consisted of blood. These receptors all come from a girl aged 5-17 years with multiple sclerosis.

The sample holds a few counts of this clonotype. The gene calls are TRBV7-2 and TRBJ1-2, with D uncertain. The ends were cut back, 4 bases at V and 3 bases at J, with 12 bases in the middle. The germline V gene encodes CDR1 SGHTA and CDR2 FQGNSA. The CDR3 covers 14 residues. The CDR3 here is CASSSRGRDYGYTF. In DNA form, the CDR3 reads TGTGCCAGCAGCTCTCGTGGCAGAGACTATGGCTACACCTTC.

V gene TRBV27 combines with J gene TRBJ2-1; TRBD1 matches at 10 bases. CDR1 MNHEY and CDR2 SMNVEV come from the germline V gene (reference sequence). V lost 1 base, J lost 6 bases, and 0 bases stayed unmatched. This CDR3 has 14 residues. This CDR3 is CASSLWTGGNEQFF. The CDR3 DNA reads as TGTGCCAGCAGTTTATGGACAGGGGGCAATGAGCAGTTCTTC.

This clonotype is a singleton in its sample. The rearrangement uses TRBV20-1 and TRBJ2-7; D possibly corresponds to TRBD1 (5 bases). The CDR3 totals 16 residues. V lost 0 bases to trimming and J lost 3 bases, with 18 bases between them. Germline V gene sequence: CDR1 DFQATT, CDR2 SNEGSKA (reference sequence). CDR3: CSARDQGVSGDYEQYF. CDR3 nucleotide sequence: TGCAGTGCTAGAGACCAGGGCGTATCTGGGGACTACGAGCAGTACTTC.

This clonotype appeared a few times. The rearrangement joins TRBV10-3 to TRBJ2-1; D might be TRBD2 (5 bases). Germline CDR1 ENHRY, CDR2 SYGVKD. This CDR3 comprises 13 residues. The germline V and J ends were trimmed by 11 bases and 3 bases, with 14 bases remaining between them. The CDR3 is CAVQDGNYNEQFF. The CDR3 DNA is TGTGCCGTCCAAGACGGGAACTACAATGAGCAGTTCTTC.

The gene calls are TRBV9 and TRBJ2-2; the match to TRBD1 covers 7 bases. Germline assignment: CDR1 SGDLS and CDR2 YYNGEE. CDR3 length: 17 residues. Trimming removed 4 bases from V and 0 bases from J; junction bases left unmatched: 9. DNA for the CDR3: TGTGCCAGCAGCTCAAACCCGGGACAGTCGAACACCGGGGAGCTGTTTTTT. It encodes CASSSNPGQSNTGELFF.

This clonotype was found a few times. One end of the junction varies from germline; a read error may be responsible. V and J are TRBV14 and TRBJ2-5; 8 positions agree with TRBD2. Germline V gives CDR1 SGHDN, CDR2 FVKESK. The CDR3 runs to 14 residues. In nucleotides, the CDR3 is TGTGCCAGCAGCAAGACTAGCGAGGGGGAGACCCGGTACTTC. Protein product: CASSKTSEGETRYF. The full variable domain, rest sourced from reference TRBV14 and TRBJ2-5, is EAGVTQFPSHSVIEKGQTVTLRCDPISGHDNLYWYRRVMGKEIKFLLHFVKESKQDESGMPNNRFLAERTGGTYSTLKVQPAELEDSGVYFCASSKTSEGETRYFGPGTRLLVL.

This clonotype has a handful of counts. The chain couples TRBV4-3 to TRBJ1-4; no definite D call. Trimming left V 0 bases short and J 2 bases short, with 7 bases between. CDR3 length: 15 residues. Germline V gene data show CDR1 as LGHNA and CDR2 as YSLEER. The DNA of the CDR3 is TGCGCCAGCAGCCAAGATCTCAGGACTAATGAAAAACTGTTTTTT. Translation gives CASSQDLRTNEKLFF.

The rearrangement uses TRBV3-1 and TRBJ2-7; D is unresolved. Trimming cost V 3 bases and J 7 bases, with 13 bases left between them. The length of the CDR3 is 13 residues. Germline V lookup: CDR1 LGHDT, CDR2 YNNKEL (reference sequence). As DNA, the CDR3 is TGTGCCAGCAGCCAGTTAGGGTACGGTGAGCAGTACTTC. It specifies CASSQLGYGEQYF.

This clonotype came up a few times. This chain connects TRBV28 to TRBJ2-1; D ambiguous. CDR1 is MDHEN and CDR2 is SYDVKM in the germline V gene. The V and J ends lost 6 bases and 10 bases respectively, with 10 bases between them. CDR3 size: 11 residues. CDR3 loop: CASSPIGEQFF. The DNA of the CDR3 is TGTGCCAGCAGCCCCATAGGCGAGCAGTTCTTC.

Regarding this clonotype: Without the conserved terminal phenylalanine or tryptophan, this CDR3 likely stems from a read error. This chain links TRBV12-3 or TRBV12-4 with TRBJ2-3; no clear D. The CDR3 contains 13 residues. Trimming stripped 2 bases from V and 4 bases from J, with 7 bases between. CDR3 sequence (DNA): TGTGCCAGCAGTTTAAGTAGGTCAGATACGCAGTATGTT. Protein product: CASSLSRSDTQYV.

The J gene is TRBJ2-5, the V gene TRBV28; 9 bases align to TRBD1. With V trimmed by 2 bases and J by 5 bases, 12 bases remained unmatched. CDR3 length: 17 residues. The germline CDR1 and CDR2 sequences are MDHEN and SYDVKM. The CDR3 region is CASSLPRQGVRWETQYF. The CDR3 DNA sequence: TGTGCCAGCAGTTTACCCAGACAGGGGGTTAGGTGGGAGACCCAGTACTTC.

The chain employs TRBV10-3 and TRBJ2-2, with 11 bases matching TRBD2. CDR1 and CDR2 (germline): ENHRY, SYGVKD. The CDR3 extends over 17 amino acids. The J segment lost 1 base and the V segment lost 10 bases, leaving 11 bases of the junction unmatched. The CDR3 DNA reads as TGTGCCACCGATCCAACTAGCGGGAGCGAGAACACCGGGGAGCTGTTTTTT. Protein sequence: CATDPTSGSENTGELFF.

The V and J genes are TRBV20-1 and TRBJ1-5, with no clear D. CDR3 length equals 15 residues. Germline CDR1 and CDR2: DFQATT and SNEGSKA (reference sequence). V gave up 0 bases and J gave up 0 bases, with 9 bases separating them. The CDR3 spells CSARDPGYSNQPQHF. In DNA, the CDR3 is TGCAGTGCTAGAGATCCGGGTTATAGCAATCAGCCCCAGCATTTT.

This chain connects TRBV3-1 to TRBJ2-1; 7 nucleotides match TRBD2. Germline V gene sequence: CDR1 LGHDT, CDR2 YNNKEL (reference sequence). There are 16 residues in the CDR3. V shed 0 bases, J shed 2 bases, and the junction held 4 bases outside the gene matches. The CDR3 spells CASSQDVGGAYNEQFF. Written as DNA, the CDR3 is TGTGCCAGCAGCCAAGATGTGGGGGGGGCCTACAATGAGCAGTTCTTC.

This clonotype was seen a few times. The chain combines TRBV15 with TRBJ2-3; TRBD2 is a possible D gene (5 bases). Deletions cut 0 bases from V and 0 bases from J, with 10 bases between. The germline CDR1 and CDR2 sequences are LNHNV and YYDKDF (reference sequence). The CDR3 has 16 residues. CDR3 loop: CATSRERVGSTDTQYF. DNA of the CDR3: TGTGCCACCAGCAGAGAGAGGGTGGGCAGCACAGATACGCAGTATTTT.

This clonotype has just a few counts. The rearrangement joins TRBV29-1 to TRBJ2-5; a possible D gene is TRBD2 (5 bases). The V end was cut by 0 bases, the J end by 5 bases, with 16 bases between. This CDR3 spans 15 amino acids. The germline CDR1 and CDR2 sequences are SQVTM and ANQGSEA. The CDR3 nucleotides are TGCAGCGTTGAAGATCGGGTACGGGGTGGGGAGACCCAGTACTTC. Residues: CSVEDRVRGGETQYF.

This clonotype was detected ten times or more. V is TRBV28 and J is TRBJ2-5; TRBD2 agrees at 7 bases. From germline, CDR1 is MDHEN and CDR2 SYDVKM. The CDR3 contains 16 residues. V trimming: 5 bases; J trimming: 2 bases; junction bases outside the gene matches: 11. CDR3 sequence: CASSPYWRGSQETQYF. The CDR3 DNA sequence: TGTGCCAGCAGTCCGTACTGGCGGGGGTCGCAAGAGACCCAGTACTTC. Using reference TRBV28 and TRBJ2-5 for the parts outside the CDR3, the full variable domain is DVKVTQSSRYLVKRTGEKVFLECVQDMDHENMFWYRQDPGLGLRLIYFSYDVKMKEKGDIPEGYSVSREKKERFSLILESASTNQTSMYLCASSPYWRGSQETQYFGPGTRLLVL.

This chain connects TRBV19 to TRBJ2-3; possibly TRBD1 or TRBD2 for D (5 bases each). CDR1 and CDR2 from the germline V gene are LNHDA and SQIVND (reference sequence). The CDR3 has 13 residues. V lost 9 bases and J lost 3, with 13 bases in between. The CDR3: CASQGESTDTQYF. The CDR3 DNA reads TGTGCCAGCCAGGGAGAGAGTACAGATACGCAGTATTTT.

This clonotype was counted between two and nine times. The V and J genes are TRBV6-5 and TRBJ2-5, with D possibly matching TRBD1 (5 bases). This CDR3 has 13 amino acids. Germline V gene data show CDR1 as MNHEY and CDR2 as SVGAGI. Trimming shortened V by 0 bases and J by 4 bases, and 6 bases separated the two germline ends. The CDR3 DNA reads as TGTGCCAGCAGTTACTCGGGGCGAGAGACCCAGTACTTC. This gives the protein CASSYSGRETQYF.

This clonotype was observed at least ten times. This rearrangement joins TRBV10-3 to TRBJ2-4; perhaps TRBD2 as D (6 bases). The CDR3 length is 14 residues. The V end was cut by 0 bases, the J end by 9 bases, with 12 bases between. Germline CDR1 is ENHRY and CDR2 is SYGVKD. CDR3 sequence: CAISESGRGAIQYF. For the CDR3, the DNA is TGTGCCATCAGTGAGTCAGGGCGCGGGGCCATTCAGTACTTC.

The rearrangement links TRBV12-3 or TRBV12-4 to TRBJ2-1; the D call may be TRBD1 or TRBD2 (6 bases each). The CDR3 is made up of 12 amino acids. Trimming cost V 5 bases and J 14 bases, with 16 bases left between them. CDR3 in amino acids: CASSPLQRGEFF. In nucleotides, the CDR3 is TGTGCCAGCAGTCCCCTCCAAAGGGGGGAGTTCTTC.

The chain links TRBV7-8 to TRBJ2-5, with D tentatively TRBD1 or TRBD2 (5 bases each). Germline V gives CDR1 SGHVS, CDR2 FQNEAQ. The V end was cut by 3 bases, the J end by 5 bases, with 16 bases between. CDR3 length: 15 residues. CDR3 region: CASSFARVGEETQYF. In nucleotides, the CDR3 is TGTGCCAGCAGCTTCGCCCGTGTGGGGGAGGAGACCCAGTACTTC.

This clonotype was found a few times. A read error may produce the germline difference seen at one junction end. This chain uses TRBV6-6 with TRBJ2-7; possible D gene TRBD1, 6 bases. The germline V gene has CDR1 MNHNY and CDR2 SVGAGI (reference sequence). CDR3 length: 15 amino acids. CDR3 in amino acids: CAGRPLSGQTYEQYF. The CDR3 region has the DNA TGTGCCGGCAGGCCCTTATCCGGACAGACCTACGAGCAGTACTTC.

The rearrangement joins TRBV12-3 or TRBV12-4 to TRBJ2-3, with 7 bases fitting TRBD2. V lost 3 bases, J lost 4 bases, and 7 bases stayed unmatched. This CDR3 comprises 15 residues. This CDR3 is CASSLGGSYPDTQYF. CDR3 sequence (DNA): TGTGCCAGCAGTTTGGGCGGGAGCTACCCAGATACGCAGTATTTT.